This entry lists 9 T cell receptor beta chains sequenced from one sample in a study of CD8 T cells in Susac syndrome. It was with random hexamers that about 0.45 to 1 ug RNA was reverse transcribed. One entry per CDR3 protein, called by TCRdb with MiXCR from the immunoSEQ multiplex PCR reads. The sample shows about 83,000 distinct CDR3 sequences, roughly 96% of them seen only once. The material sequenced was CD8+ T cells from PBMCs. All receptors derive from a human donor with Susac syndrome.

The rearrangement links TRBV5-1 to TRBJ1-4; D might be TRBD1 (6 bases). Germline V gives CDR1 SGHRS, CDR2 YFSETQ. The CDR3 covers 14 residues. Trimming shortened V by 0 bases and J by 7 bases, and 10 bases separated the two germline ends. The CDR3 DNA reads as TGCGCCAGCAGCTTGGGTACGACAGGTGAAAAACTGTTTTTT. It encodes CASSLGTTGEKLFF. The variable domain in full, with the rest retrieved from reference TRBV5-1 and TRBJ1-4, is KAGVTQTPRYLIKTRGQQVTLSCSPISGHRSVSWYQQTPGQGLQFLFEYFSETQRNKGNFPGRFSGRQFSNSRSEMNVSTLELGDSALYLCASSLGTTGEKLFFGSGTQLSVL.

The rearrangement links TRBV5-1 to TRBJ2-1; 7 bases are a match to TRBD2. The V and J ends lost 4 bases and 7 bases, in that order; junction bases with no gene match: 2. The CDR3 contains 12 residues. Germline V gene data show CDR1 as SGHRS and CDR2 as YFSETQ. DNA for the CDR3: TGCGCCAGCAGCCTAGCGGCGAATGAGCAGTTCTTC. Translating it yields CASSLAANEQFF.

The rearrangement joins TRBV20-1 to TRBJ1-2; 7 bases align to TRBD1. The CDR3 contains 13 residues. CDR1 is DFQATT, CDR2 SNEGSKA, per germline (reference sequence). V trimming: 5 bases; J trimming: 6 bases; junction bases outside the gene matches: 9. The CDR3 DNA reads as TGCAGTGCTCTAGACAGGGCGGGCGATGGCTACACCTTC. The encoded protein is CSALDRAGDGYTF.

The V gene is TRBV27, the J gene TRBJ1-2, with TRBD1 as a possible D gene (5 bases). Per the germline V gene, CDR1 is MNHEY and CDR2 is SMNVEV (reference sequence). The CDR3 spans 14 residues. The ends were cut back, 3 bases at V and 8 bases at J, with 16 bases in the middle. The CDR3 loop reads CASSFVGMGGGYTF. The CDR3 DNA reads as TGTGCCAGCAGTTTCGTGGGAATGGGGGGAGGCTACACCTTC.

The chain employs TRBV14 and TRBJ2-1, with 14 bases lining up with TRBD2. CDR3 length: 18 amino acids. Germline loops: CDR1 SGHDN, CDR2 FVKESK. V lost 4 bases and J lost 2; bases outside the gene matches: 7. This CDR3 reads CASSPGTSGSRAYNEQFF. CDR3 nucleotides: TGTGCCAGCAGCCCCGGGACTAGCGGGAGCCGCGCCTACAATGAGCAGTTCTTC.

This rearrangement joins TRBV5-1 to TRBJ2-5; TRBD1 or TRBD2 may be the D gene (5 bases each). V dropped 0 bases and J dropped 0 bases, with 9 bases sitting between them. The CDR3 length is 15 residues. Germline CDR1 SGHRS, CDR2 YFSETQ. CDR3 sequence reads: CASSLEWGNQETQYF. The DNA for the CDR3 is TGCGCCAGCAGCTTGGAGTGGGGGAACCAAGAGACCCAGTACTTC.

V gene TRBV3-1 combines with J gene TRBJ2-1; TRBD2 matches 13 bases. The V and J ends lost 4 bases and 14 bases, in that order; junction bases with no gene match: 11. CDR3 length equals 15 residues. Per germline, CDR1 LGHDT and CDR2 YNNKEL (reference sequence). CDR3 loop: CASSLGLAGVGKEFF. The DNA for the CDR3 is TGTGCCAGCAGCCTCGGACTAGCGGGGGTTGGCAAGGAGTTCTTC.

The V gene is TRBV5-5, the J gene TRBJ2-1, with TRBD2 matching over 12 bases. The ends lost 5 bases at V and 5 bases at J; junction bases unmatched: 5. The CDR3 has 15 residues. Germline loops: CDR1 SGHKS, CDR2 YYEKEE (reference sequence). CDR3 DNA sequence: TGTGCCAGCAGTATGCTAGCGGGAGGGAACAATGAGCAGTTCTTC. This codes for CASSMLAGGNNEQFF.

The chain combines TRBV14 with TRBJ2-3; 11 bases align to TRBD1. This CDR3 is 18 amino acids long. From germline, CDR1 is SGHDN and CDR2 FVKESK. Trimming removed 0 bases from V and 4 bases from J; junction bases left unmatched: 9. The CDR3 nucleotides are TGTGCCAGCAGCCAAGATCTAAGGACAGGGGGCCTCGCAGATACGCAGTATTTT. This sequence encodes CASSQDLRTGGLADTQYF.